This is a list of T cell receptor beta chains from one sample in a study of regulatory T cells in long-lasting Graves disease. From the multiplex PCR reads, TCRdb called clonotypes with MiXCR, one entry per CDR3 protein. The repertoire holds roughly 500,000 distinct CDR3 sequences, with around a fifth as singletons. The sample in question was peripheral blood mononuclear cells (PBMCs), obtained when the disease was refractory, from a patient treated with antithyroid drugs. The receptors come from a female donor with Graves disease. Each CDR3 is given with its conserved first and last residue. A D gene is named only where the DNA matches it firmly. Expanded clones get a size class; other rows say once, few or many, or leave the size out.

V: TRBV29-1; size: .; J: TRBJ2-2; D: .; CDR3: CSVEDQSNLPNTGELFF; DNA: TGCAGCGTTGAAGATCAATCTAACCTTCCCAACACCGGGGAGCTGTTTTTT
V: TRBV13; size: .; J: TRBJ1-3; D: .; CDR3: CASSFGAARPAGNTIYF; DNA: TGTGCCAGCAGCTTTGGGGCCGCCAGGCCGGCCGGAAACACCATATATTTT
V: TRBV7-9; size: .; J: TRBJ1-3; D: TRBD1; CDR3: CASSAGRDSMISGNTIYF; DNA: TGTGCCAGCAGCGCCGGACGGGACAGTATGATCTCTGGAAACACCATATATTTT
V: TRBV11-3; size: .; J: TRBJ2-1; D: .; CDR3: CASSLADEQFF; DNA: TGTGCCAGCAGCTTAGCCGATGAGCAGTTCTTC
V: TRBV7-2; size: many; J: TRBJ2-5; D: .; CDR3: CASSFPVQETQYF; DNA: TGTGCCAGCAGCTTCCCAGTCCAAGAGACCCAGTACTTC
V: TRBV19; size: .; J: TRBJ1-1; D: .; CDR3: CASRYRDRGTEAFF; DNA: TGTGCCAGTAGATACAGGGATCGGGGCACTGAAGCTTTCTTT
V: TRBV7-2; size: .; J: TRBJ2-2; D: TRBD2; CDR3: CASSLWGEGPGELFF; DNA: TGTGCCAGCAGCTTATGGGGGGAGGGCCCCGGGGAGCTGTTTTTT
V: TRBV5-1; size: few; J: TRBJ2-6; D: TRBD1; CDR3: CASSADRGLRTGANVLTF; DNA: TGCGCCAGCAGCGCCGACAGGGGGCTTCGTACGGGGGCCAACGTCCTGACTTTC
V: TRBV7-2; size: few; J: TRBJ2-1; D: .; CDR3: CASSLRRDEQFF; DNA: TGTGCCAGCAGCTTACGCAGGGATGAGCAGTTCTTC
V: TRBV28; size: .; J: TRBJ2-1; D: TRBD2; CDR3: CASTFGGGGYNEQFF; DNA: TGTGCCAGCACATTCGGGGGGGGCGGGTACAATGAGCAGTTCTTC
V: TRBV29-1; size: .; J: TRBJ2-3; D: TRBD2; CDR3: CSGSTSGRTDTQYF; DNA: TGCAGCGGCTCGACTAGCGGGAGAACAGATACGCAGTATTTT
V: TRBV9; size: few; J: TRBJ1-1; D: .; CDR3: CASSVVGEQAPNTEAFF; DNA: TGTGCCAGCAGCGTAGTCGGGGAACAGGCCCCGAACACTGAAGCTTTCTTT
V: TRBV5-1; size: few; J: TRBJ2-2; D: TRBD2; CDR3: CASSRPGLADTGELFF; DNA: TGCGCCAGCAGCCGACCTGGACTAGCGGACACCGGGGAGCTGTTTTTT
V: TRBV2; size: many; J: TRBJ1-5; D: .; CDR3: CASRASTGQPQHF; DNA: TGTGCCAGCAGAGCAAGCACGGGGCAGCCCCAGCATTTT
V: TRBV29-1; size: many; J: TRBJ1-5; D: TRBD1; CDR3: CSAVAGTGGREGQPQHF; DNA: TGCAGCGCTGTTGCCGGGACAGGGGGCCGAGAGGGGCAGCCCCAGCATTTT